This T cell receptor beta chain was identified in a study of spatial heterogeneity in lung cancer. Study overall: There were consistently more beta-chain sequences detected than alpha-chain sequences.

Time point in this sample: sample taken at primary tumor resection. Patients with untreated early-stage non-small cell lung cancer, numbering around 72, were the donors. TCRdb re-called the 5' RACE reads through MiXCR, storing one row per CDR3 protein. Here the sample spans 1,800 or so distinct CDR3 sequences, under 30% being singletons. Germline V gene data show CDR1 as DFQATT and CDR2 as SNEGSKA (reference sequence). This CDR3 has 16 amino acids. Trimming shortened V by 2 bases and J by 3 bases, and 17 bases separated the two germline ends. The V gene is TRBV20-1, the J gene TRBJ2-1; maybe TRBD2 (6 bases). The receptor's source is a male donor with early-stage non-small cell lung cancer. Sequenced material: normal lung tissue next to the tumor, taken at surgery. In nucleotides, the CDR3 is TGCAGTGCTAGAAGGACGGGGGACGGGTACTACAATGAGCAGTTCTTC. Translation: CSARRTGDGYYNEQFF.